The following is a T cell receptor beta chain sequence with its context. Antigen specificity is unknown. The treatment here: some 19 received Ad26.COV2.S at low or high dose, single or two shots; roughly 5 received placebo; per-sample allocation not given. After the first vaccine or placebo injection, samples were drawn on day 63. Method: immunoSEQ multiplex PCR; TCRdb's copy keeps in-frame clones and lacks some. The data hold about 420,000 clones, with more than 75% observed a single time. This entry comes from a study of Ad26.COV2.S vaccination and SARS-CoV-2 variants. Study-wide background: Into the muscle, Ad26.COV2.S was dosed once or twice, 56 days apart.

Study-level findings and limits: The breadth of spike-specific CD8+ and CD4+ T cell responses after vaccination was reportedly substantial.

The specimen was peripheral blood, collected in a trial of Ad26.COV2.S vaccine versus placebo. The TCR sequence derives from a person aged 18-65 years who received the Ad26.COV2.S COVID-19 vaccine or a placebo.

In DNA form, the CDR3 reads TGTGCCAGCAGCTGGCCCCCGGGACTCTCGAACACTGAAGCTTTCTTT. It codes for CASSWPPGLSNTEAFF. The V gene is TRBV7-9, the J gene TRBJ1-1, with D maybe TRBD1 (5 bases). Germline V gives CDR1 SEHNR, CDR2 FQNEAQ (reference sequence). This CDR3 region has 16 residues. V was cut by 4 bases and J by 1 base, with 16 bases left in between.